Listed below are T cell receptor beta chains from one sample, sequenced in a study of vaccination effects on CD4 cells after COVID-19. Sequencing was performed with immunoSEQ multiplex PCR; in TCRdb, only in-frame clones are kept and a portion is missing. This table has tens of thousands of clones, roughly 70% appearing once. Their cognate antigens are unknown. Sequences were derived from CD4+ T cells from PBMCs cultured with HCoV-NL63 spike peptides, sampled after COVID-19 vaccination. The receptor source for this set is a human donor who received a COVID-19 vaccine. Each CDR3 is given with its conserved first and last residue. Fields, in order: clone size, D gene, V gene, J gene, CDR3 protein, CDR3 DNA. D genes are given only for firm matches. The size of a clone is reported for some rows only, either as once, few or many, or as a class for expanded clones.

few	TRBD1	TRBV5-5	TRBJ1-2	CASSLDGTGGIVYGYTF	TGTGCCAGCAGCTTGGATGGGACAGGGGGTATCGTCTATGGCTACACCTTC
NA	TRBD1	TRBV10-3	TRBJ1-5	CAISEAGQGAYQPQHF	TGTGCCATCAGTGAGGCGGGACAGGGGGCTTATCAGCCCCAGCATTTT
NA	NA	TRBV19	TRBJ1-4	CASSAQDTQGGEKLFF	TGTGCCAGTAGTGCTCAAGATACACAGGGTGGGGAAAAACTGTTTTTT
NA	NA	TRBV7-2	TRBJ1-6	CASSFSGQNYNSPLHF	TGTGCCAGCAGCTTTTCAGGGCAGAACTATAATTCACCCCTCCACTTT
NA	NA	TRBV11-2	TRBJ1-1	CASSGYFEAFF	TGTGCCAGCAGCGGATATTTCGAAGCTTTCTTT
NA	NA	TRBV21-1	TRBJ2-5	CASSKERQVRETQYF	TGTGCCAGCAGCAAAGAGCGGCAGGTACGAGAGACCCAGTACTTC
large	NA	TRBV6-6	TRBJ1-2	CVGKGDYGYTF	TGTGTGGGGAAAGGGGACTATGGCTACACCTTC
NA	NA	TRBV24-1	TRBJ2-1	CATSDRHGLDEQFF	TGTGCCACCAGTGACCGGCACGGGCTGGATGAGCAGTTCTTC
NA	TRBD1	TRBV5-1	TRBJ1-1	CASSFGRGDSAFF	TGCGCCAGCAGCTTTGGCAGGGGGGACTCGGCTTTCTTT
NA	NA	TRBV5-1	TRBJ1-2	CASSLDIQYGYTF	TGCGCCAGCAGCCTGGACATCCAATATGGCTACACCTTC
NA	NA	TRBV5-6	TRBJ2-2	CASSLGLGTNTGELFF	TGTGCCAGCAGCTTGGGTCTAGGTACGAACACCGGGGAGCTGTTTTTT
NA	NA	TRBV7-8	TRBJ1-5	CASSLVSHNQPQHF	TGTGCCAGCAGCTTAGTCTCCCACAATCAGCCCCAGCATTTT
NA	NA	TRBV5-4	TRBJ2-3	CASSLASDTDTQYF	TGTGCCAGCAGCTTGGCTAGTGATACAGATACGCAGTATTTT
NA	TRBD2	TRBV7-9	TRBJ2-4	CASSPTSGTNIQYF	TGTGCCAGCAGCCCGACTAGCGGGACAAACATTCAGTACTTC
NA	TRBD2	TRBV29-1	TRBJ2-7	CSVEVRTGLAGSHEQYF	TGCAGCGTTGAGGTGCGTACGGGACTAGCGGGATCCCACGAGCAGTACTTC
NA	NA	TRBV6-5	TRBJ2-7	CASSPDPYEQYF	TGTGCCAGCAGTCCCGATCCCTACGAGCAGTACTTC
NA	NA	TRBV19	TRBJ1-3	CASSIVGAYGNTIYF	TGTGCCAGTAGTATTGTGGGGGCGTATGGAAACACCATATATTTT